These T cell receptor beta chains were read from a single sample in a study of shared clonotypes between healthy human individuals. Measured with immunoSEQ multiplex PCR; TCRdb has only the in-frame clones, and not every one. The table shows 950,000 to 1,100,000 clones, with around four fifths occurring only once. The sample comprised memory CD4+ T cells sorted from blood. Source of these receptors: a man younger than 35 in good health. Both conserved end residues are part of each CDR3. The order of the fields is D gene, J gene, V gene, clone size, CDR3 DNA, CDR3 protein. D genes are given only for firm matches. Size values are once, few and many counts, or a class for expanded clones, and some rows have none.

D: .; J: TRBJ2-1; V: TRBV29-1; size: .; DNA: TGCAGCTCAACCGATAGAAATTACTACAATGAGCAGTTCTTC; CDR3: CSSTDRNYYNEQFF
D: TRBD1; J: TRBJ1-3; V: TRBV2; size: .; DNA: TGTGCCAGCAGTGAAGAGACAGGGAAAACTGGAAACACCATATATTTT; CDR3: CASSEETGKTGNTIYF
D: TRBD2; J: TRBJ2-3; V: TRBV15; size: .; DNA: TGTGCCACCAGCGCAGCGGGGGATACGCAGTATTTT; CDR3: CATSAAGDTQYF
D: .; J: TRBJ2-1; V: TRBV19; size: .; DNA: TGTGCCAGTAGTATAGGACGAGGGGACGAGCAGTTCTTC; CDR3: CASSIGRGDEQFF
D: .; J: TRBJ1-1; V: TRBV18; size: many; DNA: TGTGCCAGCTCACCACCGGGCGTGTGGGACACTGAAGCTTTCTTT; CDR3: CASSPPGVWDTEAFF
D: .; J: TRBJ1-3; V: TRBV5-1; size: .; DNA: TGCGCCAGCAGCTTGGCCCTGGGTACGACTGGAAACACCATATATTTT; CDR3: CASSLALGTTGNTIYF
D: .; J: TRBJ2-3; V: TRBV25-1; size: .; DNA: TGTGCCAGCAGTGAATATATCTCAGGAGATACGCAGTATTTT; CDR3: CASSEYISGDTQYF
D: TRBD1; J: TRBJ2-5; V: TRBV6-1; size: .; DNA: TGTGCCAGCCGCAGGGGGTGGGAGACCCAGTACTTC; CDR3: CASRRGWETQYF
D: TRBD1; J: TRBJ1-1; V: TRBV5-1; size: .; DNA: TGCGCCAGCAGCTCCAGGGGGCATGGTACTGAAGCTTTCTTT; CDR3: CASSSRGHGTEAFF
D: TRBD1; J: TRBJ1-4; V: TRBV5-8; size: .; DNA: TGTGCCAGCAGCTTGTTGGGACAGGGTAGTGAAAAACTGTTTTTT; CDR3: CASSLLGQGSEKLFF
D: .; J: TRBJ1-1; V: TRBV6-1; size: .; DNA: TGTGCCAGCAGTGAGGAAGGCAGGGTTAACACTGAAGCTTTCTTT; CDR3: CASSEEGRVNTEAFF
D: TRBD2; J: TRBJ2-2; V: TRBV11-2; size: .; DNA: TGTGCCAGCAGTCAATGGACTAGCGGGCGTCTTTTACCCTGGGAGCTGTTTTTT; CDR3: CASSQWTSGRLLPWELFF
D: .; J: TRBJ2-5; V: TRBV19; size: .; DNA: TGTGCCAGTAGTAAAACAGGGTCTGAGACCCAGTACTTC; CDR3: CASSKTGSETQYF
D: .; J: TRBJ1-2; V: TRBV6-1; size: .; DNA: TGTGCCAGCAGTCCTGAGGGGATTCGGGTGCGGACCTTC; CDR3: CASSPEGIRVRTF
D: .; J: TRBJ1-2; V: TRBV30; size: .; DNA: TGTGCCTGGAGTGTACTAGGTGGCTACACCTTC; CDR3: CAWSVLGGYTF
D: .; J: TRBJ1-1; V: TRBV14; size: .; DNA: TGTGCCAGCAGCCATATTCATGAAGCTTTCTTT; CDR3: CASSHIHEAFF
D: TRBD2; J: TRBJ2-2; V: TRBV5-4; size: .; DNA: TGTGCCAGCAGCACCGGGACTAGCGGAGCCGGGGAGCTGTTTTTT; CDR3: CASSTGTSGAGELFF
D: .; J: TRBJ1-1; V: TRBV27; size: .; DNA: TGTGCCAGCAGTTTAAAAGCAGGGGCGAACACTGAAGCTTTCTTT; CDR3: CASSLKAGANTEAFF
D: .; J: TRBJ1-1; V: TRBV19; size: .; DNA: TGTGCCAGTAGTGGTAGGGCTGAAGCTTTCTTT; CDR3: CASSGRAEAFF
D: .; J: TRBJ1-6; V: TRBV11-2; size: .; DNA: TGTGCCAGCAGCCGACAACAGGGTTCATCCTATAATTCACCCCTCCACTTT; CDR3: CASSRQQGSSYNSPLHF
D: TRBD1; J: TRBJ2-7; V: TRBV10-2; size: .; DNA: TGCGCCAGCAGTCAGGGGGTTAGCTCCTACGAGCAGTACTTC; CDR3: CASSQGVSSYEQYF
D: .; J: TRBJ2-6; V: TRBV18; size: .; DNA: TGTGCCAGCTCATCTCAGGCGGCTGGGGCCAACGTCCTGACTTTC; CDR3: CASSSQAAGANVLTF
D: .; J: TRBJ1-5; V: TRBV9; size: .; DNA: TGTGCCAGCAGCCAAGACAGTAATCAGCCCCAGCATTTT; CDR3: CASSQDSNQPQHF
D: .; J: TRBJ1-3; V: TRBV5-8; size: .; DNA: TGTGCCAGCAGCTTGACGCAAGGGAGTGGAAACACCATATATTTT; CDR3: CASSLTQGSGNTIYF
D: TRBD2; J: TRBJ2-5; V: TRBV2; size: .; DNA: TGTGCCAGCACTCTCGGAGGACTAGCGGGAGGGCCTGGGACCCAGTACTTC; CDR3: CASTLGGLAGGPGTQYF
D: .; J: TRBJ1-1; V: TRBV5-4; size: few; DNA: TGTGCCAGCAGCTTGGCCGGGAACGAGAACACTGAAGCTTTCTTT; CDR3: CASSLAGNENTEAFF
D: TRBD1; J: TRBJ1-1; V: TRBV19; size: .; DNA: TGTGCCAGTAGTATTCAAGGGGGCCGGGCGAACACTGAAGCTTTCTTT; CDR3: CASSIQGGRANTEAFF
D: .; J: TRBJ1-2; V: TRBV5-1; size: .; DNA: TGCGCCAGCAGCTTTACACAGGGTTTTGGCTACACCTTC; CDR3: CASSFTQGFGYTF
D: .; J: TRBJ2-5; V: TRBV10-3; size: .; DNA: TGTGCCATCTCTGGGGGAGAACAAGAGACCCAGTACTTC; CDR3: CAISGGEQETQYF
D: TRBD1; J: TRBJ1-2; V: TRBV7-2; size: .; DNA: TGTGCCAGCAGCTCCGGGACAGGACTCTATGGCTACACCTTC; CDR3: CASSSGTGLYGYTF
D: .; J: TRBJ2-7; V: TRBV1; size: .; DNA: TGCACCAGCAGCCAAGATACTAGCCCCTTCTTCTACGAGCAGTACTTC; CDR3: CTSSQDTSPFFYEQYF
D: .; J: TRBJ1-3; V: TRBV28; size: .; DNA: TGTGCCAGCAGTACGGGACTTGGAAACACCATATATTTT; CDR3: CASSTGLGNTIYF
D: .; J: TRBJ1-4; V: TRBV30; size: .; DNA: TGTGCCTGGAGTCGGGACACCACGGATGAAAAACTGTTTTTT; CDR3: CAWSRDTTDEKLFF
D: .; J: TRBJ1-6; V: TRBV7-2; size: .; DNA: TGTGCCAGCAGCCGTCCTACAGACAGGCAGAGCTCCTATAATTCACCCCTCCACTTT; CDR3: CASSRPTDRQSSYNSPLHF
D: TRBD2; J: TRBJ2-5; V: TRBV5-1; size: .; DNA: TGCGCCAGCGGACTAGCGGGAGGTGGGGAGACCCAGTACTTC; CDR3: CASGLAGGGETQYF
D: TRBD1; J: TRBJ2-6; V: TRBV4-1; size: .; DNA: TGCGCCAGCACCTCAGATTTGGCCAGGGGGCTGGCTGGGGCCAACGTCCTGACTTTC; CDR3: CASTSDLARGLAGANVLTF
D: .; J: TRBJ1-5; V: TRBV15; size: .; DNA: TGTGCCACCAGCATGGACATTCGGCGGCCCCAGCATTTT; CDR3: CATSMDIRRPQHF
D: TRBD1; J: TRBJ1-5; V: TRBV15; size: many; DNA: TGTGCCACCAGCAGACGCCAGGGGGACAATAGCAATCAGCCCCAGCATTTT; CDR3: CATSRRQGDNSNQPQHF
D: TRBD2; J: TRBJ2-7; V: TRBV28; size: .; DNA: TGTGCCAGCAGTTTGGCGGGGGGCTCCTACGAGCAGTACTTC; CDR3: CASSLAGGSYEQYF
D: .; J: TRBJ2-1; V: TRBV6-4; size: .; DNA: TGTGCCAGCGCTCCGGGACCCAACTACAATGAGCAGTTCTTC; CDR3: CASAPGPNYNEQFF
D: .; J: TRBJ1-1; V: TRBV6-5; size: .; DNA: TGTGCCAGCAGTGAAAAGAACACTGAAGCTTTCTTT; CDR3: CASSEKNTEAFF
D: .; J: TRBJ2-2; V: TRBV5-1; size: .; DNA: TGCGCCAGCAGGTCAACCCCCCGGGACTCCACCGGGGAGCTGTTTTTT; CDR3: CASRSTPRDSTGELFF
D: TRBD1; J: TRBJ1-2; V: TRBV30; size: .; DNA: TGTGCCTGGATCTGGGACAGGGATCATGGCTACACCTTC; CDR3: CAWIWDRDHGYTF
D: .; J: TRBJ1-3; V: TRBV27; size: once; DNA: TGTGCCAGCTCGCGGGCTCCCGACCCCCGGGGAAACACCATATATTTT; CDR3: CASSRAPDPRGNTIYF
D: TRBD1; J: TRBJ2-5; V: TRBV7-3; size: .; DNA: TGTGCCAGCAGCTCTCCGGGACAGGGGGCCAGGGAGACCCAGTACTTC; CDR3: CASSSPGQGARETQYF
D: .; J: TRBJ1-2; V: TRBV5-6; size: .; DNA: TGTGCCAGCAGCCGAACACTGGGGGTGGGCTATGGCTACACCTTC; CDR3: CASSRTLGVGYGYTF
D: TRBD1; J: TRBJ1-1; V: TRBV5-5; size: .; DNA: TGTGCCAGCAGCCGACAGGGAGGTGGTGTGAACACTGAAGCTTTCTTT; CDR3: CASSRQGGGVNTEAFF
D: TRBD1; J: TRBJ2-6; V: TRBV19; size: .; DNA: TGTGCCAGTAGTACGACAGGGGGCGCGCCCGGGGCCAACGTCCTGACTTTC; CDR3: CASSTTGGAPGANVLTF
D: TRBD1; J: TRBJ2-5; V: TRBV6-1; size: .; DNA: TGTGCCAGCAGTGAAGGGACAGGACGGGGAGAGACCCAGTACTTC; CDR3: CASSEGTGRGETQYF
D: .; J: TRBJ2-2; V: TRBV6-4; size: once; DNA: TGTGCCAGCAGGGGGACAACGAACACCGGGGAGCTGTTTTTT; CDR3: CASRGTTNTGELFF
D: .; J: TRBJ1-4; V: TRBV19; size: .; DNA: TGTGCCAGTAGTATTCGAGGGCCGGGGTATGAAAAACTGTTTTTT; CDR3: CASSIRGPGYEKLFF
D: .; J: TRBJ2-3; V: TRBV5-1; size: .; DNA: TGCGCCAGCAGCTTGACGGGCACAGATACGCAGTATTTT; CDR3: CASSLTGTDTQYF
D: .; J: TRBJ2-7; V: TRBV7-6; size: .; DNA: TGTGCCAGCAGCTCCAACGGGCCTCGGGAGCAGTACTTC; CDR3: CASSSNGPREQYF
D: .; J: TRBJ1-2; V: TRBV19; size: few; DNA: TGTGCCAGTAGTATAGGCAGGAATGAGCAAGGCTACACCTTC; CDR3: CASSIGRNEQGYTF
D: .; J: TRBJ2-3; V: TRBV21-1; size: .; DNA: TGTGCCAGCAGCAATGAACCGAATACGCAGTATTTT; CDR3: CASSNEPNTQYF
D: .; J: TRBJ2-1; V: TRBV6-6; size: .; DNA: TGTGCCAGCAGGGGAGAGCGCCTCGGCCGTAATGAGCAGTTCTTC; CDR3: CASRGERLGRNEQFF
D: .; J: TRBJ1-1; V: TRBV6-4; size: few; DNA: TGTGCCAGCAGTGTTGGAGGGATGAACACTGAAGCTTTCTTT; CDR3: CASSVGGMNTEAFF
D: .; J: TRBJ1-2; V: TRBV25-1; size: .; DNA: TGTGCCAGCAGTGAATCAGGAGGGCCCTATGGCTACACCTTC; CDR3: CASSESGGPYGYTF
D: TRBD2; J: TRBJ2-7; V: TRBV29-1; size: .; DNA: TGCAGCGCCAAGCGGGAGTCCCCCTACGAGCAGTACTTC; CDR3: CSAKRESPYEQYF
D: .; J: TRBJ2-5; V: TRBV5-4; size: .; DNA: TGTGCCAGCAGCCCTGGTGGGCGGGGCTTCCAAGAGACCCAGTACTTC; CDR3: CASSPGGRGFQETQYF